Sequencing of this TCR beta chain was carried out in a study of OX40 agonist ivuxolimab in advanced cancers. Whole-study context: Ivuxolimab, an antibody that agonizes OX40 (CD134), was administered to the patients. Participants averaged approximately 65 years of age (range roughly 23 to 79) and were around 85% male. The study, taken as a whole, reports: Averaging showed that CD8+ T cells had more expanded clones than CD4+ did. At 0.1 to 3.0 mg/kg, clonal expansion of CD4+ and CD8+ blood T cells had occurred by week 6.

The V gene end was trimmed by 7 bases and the J gene end by 7 bases; junction bases not matched to a gene: 11. From germline, CDR1 is SNHLY and CDR2 FYNNEI. CDR3 length: 15 residues. Data came from immunoSEQ multiplex PCR; TCRdb stores just in-frame clones and leaves some out. Of 120,000 or so clones listed, approximately 89% are singletons. This clone was seen more than once but under ten times. What it binds is not known. The source is an adult with an advanced solid tumor such as melanoma, head and neck, liver or kidney cancer. The V gene is TRBV2, the J gene TRBJ1-5; 9 bases align to TRBD1. This specimen was CD4+ or CD8+ T cells sorted from blood, taken in a trial of the OX40 agonist ivuxolimab. CDR3: CASIYDRGVGQPQHF. The CDR3 DNA follows: TGTGCCAGCATCTACGACAGGGGGGTAGGGCAGCCCCAGCATTTT.